This record looks at one TCR beta chain sequence and its context. Assay: immunoSEQ multiplex PCR; the TCRdb copy retains only in-frame clones and omits some. The sample yields some 130,000 clones, 89% seen once. This record comes from a study of T cell responses to AZD1222 COVID-19 vaccine. This sequence was found in an adult who received the AZD1222 COVID-19 vaccine. Source: peripheral blood, taken 28 days after the second AZD1222 dose.

In DNA, the CDR3 is TGCGCCAGCAGCCAACCCACTAGCGGAGGCGCCAAAAACATTCAGTACTTC. This encodes CASSQPTSGGAKNIQYF. V usage is TRBV4-1 and J usage is TRBJ2-4, with 8 nucleotides matching TRBD2. The CDR3 spans 17 residues. Germline-derived CDR1 and CDR2 are MGHRA and YSYEKL. V dropped 2 bases and J dropped 1; count of bases not matched to a gene: 7.